This TCR beta chain was observed in a study of T-cell memory formation after mild COVID-19. Whole-study context: TCR clusters were mostly confined to one donor each.

Of note for this clonotype: Antigen specificity is unknown.

CDR1 LNHNV and CDR2 YYDKDF come from the germline V gene (reference sequence). This CDR3 is 15 amino acids long. V lost 0 bases to trimming and J lost 3 bases, with 11 bases between them. From 5'RACE with constant-segment primers came TCR alpha and TCR beta cDNA libraries that carried sample barcodes and UMIs. TCRdb itself ran the 5' RACE reads through MiXCR, one entry per CDR3 protein. The sample has about 130,000 distinct CDR3 sequences; 16% are singletons. Study findings and constraints: The study found balanced CD4/CD8 in clones contracting day 15 to 85 and a CD4+ lean in later expanders. CD4+ clones that contracted lay mainly in CM and EM; CD8+ ones lay in EMRA.

This TCR was recovered from an adult woman who had mild COVID-19 (a few samples of this study predate the infection). Cell type and time point are not known. The specimen sequenced was PBMCs or a T cell subset sorted from them (not recorded which). The genes are TRBV15 and TRBJ1-2; D not resolved. The chain's CDR3 is CATSRDSAGDYGYTF. CDR3 coding DNA: TGTGCCACCAGCAGAGATTCCGCCGGGGACTATGGCTACACCTTC.